This TCR beta chain was sequenced during a study of shared clonotypes between healthy human individuals. The deep-level immunoSEQ assay was used. In the study's own analysis: Filtering differed since immunoSEQ provided only junctions, with no quality scores. The assay was immunoSEQ multiplex PCR, and TCRdb's table has in-frame clones only and misses some. The V and J calls and the clone size are those of that table, but D and trimming were determined from the DNA. The sample records 500,000 to 700,000 clones, roughly 95% being singletons. The CDR3 runs to 14 residues. V lost 2 bases to trimming and J lost 7 bases, with 12 bases between them. The V gene's germline CDR1 is SGHRS and CDR2 YFSETQ. The naive CD8 population came from CD45RO-negative cells selected for CCR7, without terminally differentiated effector memory CD45RA+ cells. Concerning this clone itself: Its target is unknown.

Overall study results and limits: Richness estimates generally favored naive over memory subsets. The study sampled only blood, and tissue repertoires likely differ.

The chain has TRBV5-1 and TRBJ2-2; perhaps TRBD1 as D (6 bases). Input material: naive CD8+ T cells sorted from blood. The TCR originated in a woman in her 30s in good health. Written as DNA, the CDR3 is TGCGCCAGCAGCTTCAGGGGAAGTGGCGGGGAGCTGTTTTTT. This gives the protein CASSFRGSGGELFF.